This T cell receptor (beta chain) was sequenced in a study of T cells in Graves' hyperthyroidism and ophthalmopathy. Disease duration under 2 months; hyperthyroidism patients were aged 18 to 65. The study collected blood at first hyperthyroidism diagnosis, before any ophthalmopathy symptoms arose. Each 10 ml fresh peripheral blood draw supplied the PBMCs. TCR beta CDR3 regions were amplified from RNA transcripts. Primed by the HTBI set, a first-round RT-PCR was run on the TCR CDR3. TCRdb called the multiplex PCR reads again in MiXCR, with one record for every CDR3 protein. Counted here are about 720,000 distinct CDR3 sequences, about 19% occurring once; the ten biggest clones make up roughly a sixth. With V trimmed by 6 bases and J by 3 bases, 5 bases remained unmatched. The CDR3 spans 15 residues.

Sample: blood. The chain recombines TRBV12-3 or TRBV12-4 with TRBJ2-5; 12 bases are a match to TRBD1. This clonotype was obtained from a woman aged 50 to 65 with Graves' hyperthyroidism that later progressed to Graves' ophthalmopathy. This CDR3 is CASSPGTGGEETQYF. CDR3 DNA: TGTGCCAGCAGCCCCGGGACAGGGGGCGAAGAGACCCAGTACTTC.